This is a list of T cell receptor beta chains from one sample in a study of radiotherapy plus CTLA-4 blockade in lung cancer. Generated by immunoSEQ multiplex PCR, the TCRdb table keeps only in-frame clones and is missing some. The sample includes about 48,000 clones, 82% of them seen just once. The sequences come from peripheral blood, collected from a patient treated with radiotherapy plus ipilimumab. The receptors come from a human donor with non-small cell lung cancer who had stable disease on radiotherapy plus ipilimumab. Both conserved end residues are part of each CDR3. Fields, in order: D gene, J gene, V gene, clone size, CDR3 DNA, CDR3 protein. A D gene is named only where the DNA matches it firmly. Size values are once, few and many counts, or a class for expanded clones, and some rows have none.

D gene: TRBD2
J gene: TRBJ2-2
V gene: TRBV28
clone size: NA
CDR3 DNA: TGTGCCAGCACCTTAGCGGGTCGCACCGGGGAGCTGTTTTTT
CDR3 protein: CASTLAGRTGELFF

D gene: NA
J gene: TRBJ2-3
V gene: TRBV6-5
clone size: NA
CDR3 DNA: TGTGCCAGCAGTCTAAACCGGGGAGGACAAGATACGCAGTATTTT
CDR3 protein: CASSLNRGGQDTQYF

D gene: TRBD2
J gene: TRBJ2-1
V gene: TRBV9
clone size: once
CDR3 DNA: TGTGCCAGCAGCGCACCACTAGCGGGAGTAGGTTACAATGAGCAGTTCTTC
CDR3 protein: CASSAPLAGVGYNEQFF

D gene: NA
J gene: TRBJ2-3
V gene: TRBV30
clone size: once
CDR3 DNA: TGTGCCTGGAGTGGGTGGGAAGGGGCACGGCGGGGTAGAACAGATACGCAGTATTTT
CDR3 protein: CAWSGWEGARRGRTDTQYF

D gene: NA
J gene: TRBJ2-3
V gene: TRBV9
clone size: NA
CDR3 DNA: TGTGCCAGCAGCGCCGGCGGGGGCACAGATACGCAGTATTTT
CDR3 protein: CASSAGGGTDTQYF

D gene: NA
J gene: TRBJ1-2
V gene: TRBV6-5
clone size: NA
CDR3 DNA: TGTGCCAGCAGGGAGGGAAATGGTGGCTACACCTTC
CDR3 protein: CASREGNGGYTF

D gene: NA
J gene: TRBJ2-7
V gene: TRBV5-4
clone size: once
CDR3 DNA: TGTGCCAGCAGCTTGCGCGCAGGGTCCTACGAGCAGTACTTC
CDR3 protein: CASSLRAGSYEQYF

D gene: NA
J gene: TRBJ2-3
V gene: TRBV9
clone size: NA
CDR3 DNA: TGTGCCAGCACCCCGCGGGATTTTCGCACAGATACGCAGTATTTT
CDR3 protein: CASTPRDFRTDTQYF

D gene: TRBD2
J gene: TRBJ2-7
V gene: TRBV10-3
clone size: NA
CDR3 DNA: TGTGCCATCAGTCCTACTAGCGGGGGGGCCTACGAGCAGTACTTC
CDR3 protein: CAISPTSGGAYEQYF

D gene: TRBD1
J gene: TRBJ2-7
V gene: TRBV29-1
clone size: NA
CDR3 DNA: TGCAGCACTTCCGGGACAGGGACCTACGAGCAGTACTTC
CDR3 protein: CSTSGTGTYEQYF

D gene: TRBD2
J gene: TRBJ2-5
V gene: TRBV19
clone size: NA
CDR3 DNA: TGTGCCAGTACCCGGACTAGCGGGAGAAGGGTCCTCCCAGAGACCCAGTACTTC
CDR3 protein: CASTRTSGRRVLPETQYF

D gene: TRBD2
J gene: TRBJ2-5
V gene: TRBV30
clone size: NA
CDR3 DNA: TGTGCCTGGAGTCCTCCCCTGTGGACTAGCGGGAGAGAGACCCAGTACTTC
CDR3 protein: CAWSPPLWTSGRETQYF

D gene: NA
J gene: TRBJ1-1
V gene: TRBV6-1
clone size: few
CDR3 DNA: TGTGCCAGCAGTGCGGGGGGGGACACTGAAGCTTTCTTT
CDR3 protein: CASSAGGDTEAFF

D gene: NA
J gene: TRBJ2-3
V gene: TRBV27
clone size: NA
CDR3 DNA: TGTGCCAGCAGTTTATCCGGGGATCGTACAGATACGCAGTATTTT
CDR3 protein: CASSLSGDRTDTQYF

D gene: NA
J gene: TRBJ2-3
V gene: TRBV5-4
clone size: NA
CDR3 DNA: TGTGCCAGCAGCTTGCAAACAGATACGCAGTATTTT
CDR3 protein: CASSLQTDTQYF

D gene: TRBD1
J gene: TRBJ1-2
V gene: TRBV6-5
clone size: NA
CDR3 DNA: TGTGCCAGCAGTTACGATGGACAGGGACCCTATGGCTACACCTTC
CDR3 protein: CASSYDGQGPYGYTF

D gene: TRBD1
J gene: TRBJ2-5
V gene: TRBV5-1
clone size: NA
CDR3 DNA: TGCGCCAGCAGCTGGGGACAGGGGGCGGTGGAGACCCAGTACTTC
CDR3 protein: CASSWGQGAVETQYF

D gene: NA
J gene: TRBJ1-3
V gene: TRBV30
clone size: NA
CDR3 DNA: TGTGCCTGGGACCCAGGCTCTGGAAACACCATATATTTT
CDR3 protein: CAWDPGSGNTIYF

D gene: NA
J gene: TRBJ2-1
V gene: TRBV9
clone size: NA
CDR3 DNA: TGTGCCAGCAGCGTAGGCCCCGGGGGACTCAATGAGCAGTTCTTC
CDR3 protein: CASSVGPGGLNEQFF

D gene: NA
J gene: TRBJ2-2
V gene: TRBV7-6
clone size: NA
CDR3 DNA: TGTGCCAGCAGCTTGGAAACAGTGACCATGACCGGGGAGCTGTTTTTT
CDR3 protein: CASSLETVTMTGELFF

D gene: TRBD2
J gene: TRBJ2-7
V gene: TRBV7-8
clone size: NA
CDR3 DNA: TGTGCCAGCAGCTTAACTACAAGCGGGAGTTACGAGCAGTACTTC
CDR3 protein: CASSLTTSGSYEQYF

D gene: TRBD1
J gene: TRBJ2-4
V gene: TRBV9
clone size: NA
CDR3 DNA: TGTGCCAGCAGCGCCACAGGGGGCAGAAACATTCAGTACTTC
CDR3 protein: CASSATGGRNIQYF

D gene: TRBD2
J gene: TRBJ2-3
V gene: TRBV11-2
clone size: NA
CDR3 DNA: TGTGCCAGCACCCCCGGGGGGTCAGATACGCAGTATTTT
CDR3 protein: CASTPGGSDTQYF

D gene: TRBD1
J gene: TRBJ1-2
V gene: TRBV5-1
clone size: NA
CDR3 DNA: TGCGCCAGCAGCTTGACGTCTACAGGGGGCGGATATGGCTACACCTTC
CDR3 protein: CASSLTSTGGGYGYTF

D gene: TRBD2
J gene: TRBJ2-1
V gene: TRBV7-2
clone size: NA
CDR3 DNA: TGTGCCAGCAGCTGGGTGGGAGGGAGCTCCTACAATGAGCAGTTCTTC
CDR3 protein: CASSWVGGSSYNEQFF

D gene: TRBD1
J gene: TRBJ1-5
V gene: TRBV15
clone size: NA
CDR3 DNA: TGTGCCACCAGCAGAGAAACAGGGGGCAATCAGCCCCAGCATTTT
CDR3 protein: CATSRETGGNQPQHF

D gene: TRBD1
J gene: TRBJ1-1
V gene: TRBV7-2
clone size: NA
CDR3 DNA: TGTGCCAGCAGCTCCGCCGGGACAGGGGGTATCACCACTGAAGCTTTCTTT
CDR3 protein: CASSSAGTGGITTEAFF